The clone carrying this T cell receptor (beta chain) has ten or more counts. Its target is not known. These data are taken from a study of T-cell memory formation after mild COVID-19. Study results and limitations: Clones that shrank (day 15 to 85) were balanced CD4/CD8, whereas later expanders leaned CD4+. Second-wave clones that peaked on day 37 lacked confirmed SARS-CoV-2 specificity.

TCRdb processed the 5' RACE reads anew with MiXCR; each CDR3 protein has one entry. Here the sample spans more than 300,000 distinct CDR3 sequences, 14% being singletons. The receptor was derived from a man aged 18 to 35 who had mild COVID-19 (a few samples of this study predate the infection). Cell type and time point are not known. The sequencing input was PBMCs or a T cell subset sorted from them (not recorded which).

The CDR3 here is CSARVSMGSTEAFF. As DNA, the CDR3 is TGCAGTGCTAGAGTCTCCATGGGGAGCACTGAAGCTTTCTTT. V gene TRBV20-1 combines with J gene TRBJ1-1; no clear D. Germline lookup yields CDR1 DFQATT and CDR2 SNEGSKA (reference sequence). With 1 base removed from V and 4 bases from J, the gap between germline ends came to 13 bases. CDR3 length equals 14 residues.